This T cell receptor beta chain was captured in a study of T cells expressing NK-cell markers. Background on the study: Sorted T-cell subsets CD3+CD56+NKG2C+, CD3+CD56+NKG2C- and CD3+CD56-NKG2C+ were TCR beta-sequenced. Sequenced donors, eight in total, included seven who were HCMV-seropositive and one who was seronegative.

TCRdb reprocessed the 5' RACE reads; each CDR3 protein has one entry and no DNA is given. The repertoire shows about 260,000 distinct CDR3 sequences; the top ten hold 4% to 4.5%. Study observations and caveats: Top CD8+ clonotypes included the dominant CD3+CD56+NKG2C+ clonotypes in roughly 6 donors.

Turning to this clonotype: Its target is not known.

Germline loops: CDR1 DFQATT, CDR2 SNEGSKA (reference sequence). This CDR3 is 15 amino acids long. This sequence originates from a woman aged 18-70 years in good health. J is TRBJ1-5 and V is TRBV20-1; TCRdb's D call of TRBD1 is untestable without DNA. The sequenced material came from blood T cells: a sorted CD56 or NKG2C T cell subset, CD4+ or CD8+ T cells, or bulk PBMC T cells (not recorded which). This CDR3 is CSADRGRGSNQPQHF.